The next 25 T cell receptor beta chains were all read from a single sample in a study of Ad26.COV2.S vaccination and SARS-CoV-2 variants. Described treatment: around 19 received Ad26.COV2.S at low or high dose, single or two shots; 5 received placebo; per-sample allocation not given. Vaccine and placebo recipients were sampled on day 63 after the first injection. Assay: immunoSEQ multiplex PCR; the TCRdb copy retains only in-frame clones and omits some. The sample has some 240,000 clones; about 83% are singletons. The source material was peripheral blood, sampled in a trial of Ad26.COV2.S vaccine versus placebo. The receptor source for this set is a person between 18 and 59 years old who received the Ad26.COV2.S COVID-19 vaccine or a placebo.

The chain links TRBV27 to TRBJ1-4; 8 bases match TRBD1. Germline values: CDR1 MNHEY, CDR2 SMNVEV (reference sequence). There are 15 residues in the CDR3. V trimming: 5 bases; J trimming: 4 bases; junction bases outside the gene matches: 6. The chain's CDR3 is CASSPGQGNNEKLFF. The CDR3 coding sequence is TGTGCCAGCAGTCCTGGACAGGGCAATAATGAAAAACTGTTTTTT.

The chain is built from TRBV18 and TRBJ2-2; D is undetermined. V lost 2 bases and J 5 bases, leaving 6 bases between the germline ends. CDR1 KGHSH and CDR2 LQKENI come from the germline V gene. This CDR3 region has 13 residues. The CDR3 DNA reads as TGTGCCAGCTCACCAGAAGGGACCGGGGAGCTGTTTTTT. Amino acid sequence: CASSPEGTGELFF. The whole variable domain, filled in from reference TRBV18 and TRBJ2-2, reads NAGVMQNPRHLVRRRGQEARLRCSPMKGHSHVYWYRQLPEEGLKFMVYLQKENIIDESGMPKERFSAEFPKEGPSILRIQQVVRGDSAAYFCASSPEGTGELFFGEGSRLTVL.

This sequence joins TRBV6-2 or TRBV6-3 and TRBJ2-5; weak D call: TRBD1 (5 bases). Germline CDR1 and CDR2: MNHEY and SVGEGT. CDR3 length equals 13 residues. With 6 bases removed from V and 5 bases from J, the gap between germline ends came to 13 bases. Here the CDR3 reads CASSNQGQETQYF. The CDR3 coding sequence is TGTGCCAGCAGCAACCAGGGTCAGGAGACCCAGTACTTC.

V and J are TRBV7-8 and TRBJ2-2; 9 positions match TRBD2. The CDR3 consists of 17 residues. J gave up 4 bases and V 4 bases, and 10 bases lay outside the gene matches. The germline CDR1 and CDR2 sequences are SGHVS and FQNEAQ. DNA for the CDR3: TGTGCCAGCAGCTACGCAGGGGCGGGAGGGATCACCGGGGAGCTGTTTTTT. Its protein is CASSYAGAGGITGELFF.

The chain joins TRBV27 to TRBJ1-2; 9 bases are shared with TRBD1. Trimming removed 5 bases from V and 2 bases from J; junction bases left unmatched: 6. The CDR3 totals 15 residues. Looked up from germline, CDR1 is MNHEY and CDR2 is SMNVEV (reference sequence). The CDR3 loop reads CASSNSGTGNYGYTF. The CDR3 DNA is TGTGCCAGCAGTAACTCCGGGACAGGGAACTATGGCTACACCTTC.

V gene TRBV6-5 combines with J gene TRBJ1-3; D is unresolved. V was clipped by 6 bases and J by 2 bases, with 8 bases between them. Per germline, CDR1 MNHEY and CDR2 SVGAGI. The CDR3 spans 13 residues. CDR3 DNA: TGTGCCAGCAGAGGAGCCGCTGGAAACACCATATATTTT. Its translation is CASRGAAGNTIYF.

The genes are TRBV30 and TRBJ1-3; D might be TRBD1 (5 bases). Germline CDR1 and CDR2: GTSNPN and SVGIG (reference sequence). The CDR3 spans 15 residues. The ends were cut back, 4 bases at V and 2 bases at J, with 15 bases in the middle. CDR3 sequence (DNA): TGTGCCTGGAATCCTCAGGGTCTACCTGGAAACACCATATATTTT. This translates into CAWNPQGLPGNTIYF.

The genes are TRBV4-3 and TRBJ2-1; tentatively, D is TRBD2 (6 bases). The V gene lost 0 bases and the J gene lost 9 bases, with 12 bases spanning the gap. Germline V CDR1 and CDR2: LGHNA, YSLEER. The CDR3 spans 14 residues. CDR3 in DNA: TGCGCCAGCAGCCAAGAAAGCGGGTACCGTGAGCAGTTCTTC. It codes for CASSQESGYREQFF.

The chain carries TRBV3-1 (or the pseudogene TRBV3-2) and TRBJ2-7; D is uncertain. Germline V gives CDR1 LGHDT, CDR2 YNNKEL (reference sequence). The V end lost 0 bases, the J end lost 4 bases, and 13 bases lay between the germline ends. The CDR3 has 15 residues. The CDR3 nucleotides read TGTGCCAGCAGCCAAGATAGGAGAAAATCTTACGAGCAGTACTTC. Translation gives CASSQDRRKSYEQYF.

This chain uses TRBV5-1 with TRBJ2-2, with TRBD2 as a possible D gene (6 bases). The CDR3 is 17 amino acids. Trimming took 6 bases from V and 7 from J, leaving 25 bases between them. Per germline, CDR1 SGHRS and CDR2 YFSETQ. The CDR3 DNA reads TGCGCCAGCAAATACACTGCGGGACTCGATTTTTTCGGGGAGCTGTTTTTT. It encodes CASKYTAGLDFFGELFF.

The CDR3 nucleotides are TGTGCCAGCAGCTTAGCGGGCCAGTACAATGAGCAGTTCTTC. Protein: CASSLAGQYNEQFF. The J gene is TRBJ2-1, the V gene TRBV7-9, with D unresolved. Trimming shortened V by 0 bases and J by 4 bases, and 7 bases separated the two germline ends. Germline loops: CDR1 SEHNR, CDR2 FQNEAQ (reference sequence). The CDR3 extends over 14 amino acids.

This clone was seen a few times. The rearrangement joins TRBV18 to TRBJ1-3; TRBD1 might be the D (6 bases). V dropped 3 bases and J dropped 0 bases, with 12 bases sitting between them. Germline lookup yields CDR1 KGHSH and CDR2 LQKENI. The CDR3 is made up of 16 amino acids. CDR3 DNA: TGTGCCAGCTCACCGACGGGGGCCCTCTCTGGAAACACCATATATTTT. This codes for CASSPTGALSGNTIYF.

V and J are TRBV30 and TRBJ2-1, with a possible D match to TRBD2 (5 bases). The CDR3 is 15 residues long. Germline lookup yields CDR1 GTSNPN and CDR2 SVGIG (reference sequence). The V and J ends lost 4 bases and 0 bases respectively, with 13 bases between them. The CDR3 loop reads CAWTHLGSSYNEQFF. The CDR3 DNA reads as TGTGCCTGGACTCATTTAGGGAGCTCCTACAATGAGCAGTTCTTC.

V and J are TRBV4-1 and TRBJ2-5, with a possible D match to TRBD2 (5 bases). The V end lost 3 bases, the J end lost 0 bases, and 17 bases lay between the germline ends. CDR1 and CDR2 from the germline V gene are MGHRA and YSYEKL. The CDR3 length is 17 residues. CDR3 sequence: CASSHYHGGRDQETQYF. The DNA for the CDR3 is TGCGCCAGCAGCCATTACCATGGCGGGCGGGACCAAGAGACCCAGTACTTC.

The CDR3 bases are TGTGCCACAAGGATAGCGGGGGATCAAGAGACCCAGTACTTC. Its translation is CATRIAGDQETQYF. V is TRBV7-2 and J is TRBJ2-5; 9 nucleotides match TRBD2. V gave up 10 bases and J gave up 2 bases; unmatched junction bases: 8. The CDR3 totals 14 residues. CDR1 and CDR2 (germline): SGHTA, FQGNSA. The variable domain in full, completed from reference TRBV7-2 and TRBJ2-5, reads GAGVSQSPSNKVTEKGKDVELRCDPISGHTALYWYRQSLGQGLEFLIYFQGNSAPDKSGLPSDRFSAERTGGSVSTLTIQRTQQEDSAVYLCATRIAGDQETQYFGPGTRLLVL.

This clone was recorded a few times. V usage is TRBV6-5 and J usage is TRBJ2-3, with TRBD2 as a possible D gene (5 bases). Germline V gene data show CDR1 as MNHEY and CDR2 as SVGAGI. V lost 7 bases and J 3 bases, leaving 11 bases between the germline ends. The CDR3 is 13 amino acids. CDR3 DNA: TGTGCCAGCACTAGCCGGGTGACAGATACGCAGTATTTT. Its translation is CASTSRVTDTQYF.

This chain connects TRBV7-8 to TRBJ2-5; tentative D call: TRBD2 (6 bases). V dropped 5 bases and J dropped 4 bases, with 14 bases sitting between them. CDR3 length: 14 amino acids. From germline, CDR1 is SGHVS and CDR2 FQNEAQ. Here the CDR3 DNA reads TGTGCCAGCAGCACCAGACTAGGCAGAGAGACCCAGTACTTC. Protein product: CASSTRLGRETQYF.

This chain joins TRBV6-5 and TRBJ1-2, with 9 bases identical to TRBD1. The junction had 14 bases not matched to a gene; V was cut back by 4 bases and J by 8 bases. Germline V gene sequence: CDR1 MNHEY, CDR2 SVGAGI. CDR3 length: 16 residues. CDR3 in amino acids: CASSLLSGTGSSGYTF. The CDR3 region has the DNA TGTGCCAGCAGTTTACTGTCCGGGACAGGGTCTAGCGGCTACACCTTC.

This chain uses TRBV5-1 with TRBJ2-6; D perhaps matches TRBD1 (5 bases). The CDR3 runs to 16 residues. V lost 0 bases, J lost 2 bases, and 9 bases lay in between. Germline assignment: CDR1 SGHRS and CDR2 YFSETQ. DNA for the CDR3: TGCGCCAGCAGCTTGGAGGGCAGGGCTGGGGCCAACGTCCTGACTTTC. Protein: CASSLEGRAGANVLTF.

A remark on this clone: Within the sample, other DNA sequences also encode this same CDR3. The V gene is TRBV19, the J gene TRBJ2-6; weak D call: TRBD2 (6 bases). The CDR3 is 15 amino acids. The V gene's germline CDR1 is LNHDA and CDR2 SQIVND (reference sequence). V lost 6 bases and J 0 bases, leaving 9 bases between the germline ends. In DNA form, the CDR3 reads TGTGCCAGTAGCGACGGGAGCTCTGGGGCCAACGTCCTGACTTTC. Its translation is CASSDGSSGANVLTF.

This chain joins TRBV4-3 and TRBJ2-1; tentative D call: TRBD2 (5 bases). Trimming removed 3 bases from V and 5 bases from J, with 14 bases in between. The V gene's germline CDR1 is LGHNA and CDR2 YSLEER. The length of the CDR3 is 15 residues. The chain's CDR3 is CASSQGVGPDNEQFF. In DNA form, the CDR3 reads TGCGCCAGCAGCCAGGGAGTAGGACCAGACAATGAGCAGTTCTTC.

This clone appeared a single time. The CDR3 bases are TGCGCCAGCAGCCAAGATAGGGTCGGGACAGGGACAGATACGCAGTATTTT. This codes for CASSQDRVGTGTDTQYF. The chain links TRBV4-1 to TRBJ2-3; 9 bases fit TRBD1. Germline V gene sequence: CDR1 MGHRA, CDR2 YSYEKL. After removal of 0 bases from V and 3 bases from J, the junction contained 7 bases not matched to a gene. The CDR3 loop spans 17 amino acids.

The chain employs TRBV7-2 and TRBJ2-7; 8 nucleotides agree with TRBD2. V was pared by 6 bases and J by 7 bases, with 8 bases of the junction left unmatched. Germline V gene lookup returns CDR1 SGHTA and CDR2 FQGNSA. This CDR3 contains 13 residues. This CDR3 is CASREPGGGEQYF. For the CDR3, the DNA is TGTGCCAGCAGGGAACCGGGGGGGGGAGAGCAGTACTTC.

The chain carries TRBV5-1 and TRBJ2-3; D perhaps matches TRBD2 (5 bases). This CDR3 has 15 amino acids. CDR1 is SGHRS, CDR2 YFSETQ, per germline. The V and J ends lost 4 bases and 4 bases respectively, with 16 bases between them. The CDR3 nucleotides read TGCGCCAGCAGCCCGCTGGACCGGGAAGCAGATACGCAGTATTTT. It is translated as CASSPLDREADTQYF.

This clone was observed a single time. The chain combines TRBV4-3 with TRBJ1-4, with 7 bases identical to TRBD1. This CDR3 has 14 residues. J gave up 4 bases and V 3 bases, and 2 bases lay outside the gene matches. Germline V lookup: CDR1 LGHNA, CDR2 YSLEER. CDR3 sequence reads: CASSHGQDNEKLFF. The CDR3 nucleotides read TGCGCCAGCAGCCATGGACAGGATAATGAAAAACTGTTTTTT.